The next 21 T cell receptor beta chains were all read from a single sample in a study of shared clonotypes between healthy human individuals. As defined, naive CD8 cells were CD45RO-negative and positively selected for CCR7, with terminally differentiated effector memory CD45RA+ cells excluded. Clones were read by immunoSEQ multiplex PCR, and TCRdb kept only the in-frame ones, dropping some. The table has millions of clones, roughly 94% seen once. Sequenced material: naive CD8+ T cells sorted from blood. These TCRs come from a man between 18 and 29 years old in good health.

This clone was seen only once. For the CDR3, the DNA is TGCGCCAGCAGCTTGGACGGGGGAGACCAAGAGACCCAGTACTTC. This encodes CASSLDGGDQETQYF. The rearrangement links TRBV5-1 to TRBJ2-5; D may be TRBD2 (6 bases). The CDR3 length is 15 residues. Germline V CDR1 and CDR2: SGHRS, YFSETQ. Trimming took off 0 bases at V and 0 bases at J, with 9 bases between the two ends.

V and J are TRBV7-6 and TRBJ2-7; the D call may be TRBD1 or TRBD2 (5 bases each). V lost 6 bases to trimming and J lost 5 bases, with 17 bases between them. Germline CDR1 SGHVS, CDR2 FNYEAQ. This CDR3 contains 14 residues. The CDR3 DNA sequence: TGTGCCAGCAGTCTTAAAATCCGGGGCGACGAGCAGTACTTC. It translates to CASSLKIRGDEQYF.

The V call is TRBV14, the J call TRBJ2-3; 15 bases align to TRBD2. Looked up from germline, CDR1 is SGHDN and CDR2 is FVKESK. With V trimmed by 3 bases and J by 1 base, 2 bases remained unmatched. CDR3 length equals 17 residues. This chain's CDR3 is CASSQGTSGRRTDTQYF. As DNA, the CDR3 is TGTGCCAGCAGCCAGGGGACTAGCGGGAGGCGCACAGATACGCAGTATTTT.

The chain uses TRBV10-3 and TRBJ2-7; D might be TRBD2 (5 bases). Trimming pared 3 bases from V and 5 bases from J, leaving 11 bases between. The CDR3 spans 13 residues. CDR1 ENHRY and CDR2 SYGVKD come from the germline V gene. The CDR3 loop reads CAISEGSSHEQYF. CDR3 in DNA: TGTGCCATCAGTGAAGGGAGTTCCCACGAGCAGTACTTC.

V is TRBV2 and J is TRBJ2-7, with 8 nucleotides matching TRBD1. The CDR3 runs to 15 residues. Trimming cost V 1 base and J 0 bases; bases outside gene matches: 2. Looked up from germline, CDR1 is SNHLY and CDR2 is FYNNEI. In DNA form, the CDR3 reads TGTGCCAGCAGTGAAGGTGGGACAGGCTCCTACGAGCAGTACTTC. This encodes CASSEGGTGSYEQYF.

This chain links TRBV4-3 with TRBJ1-2; D unresolved. The germline V gene has CDR1 LGHNA and CDR2 YSLEER. V lost 1 base to trimming and J lost 4 bases, with 19 bases between them. The CDR3 is 17 residues long. This chain's CDR3 is CASSQVQGPSLVYGYTF. CDR3 bases: TGCGCCAGCAGCCAAGTTCAAGGTCCGTCACTAGTCTATGGCTACACCTTC.

V gene TRBV7-6 combines with J gene TRBJ2-1, with 9 bases matching TRBD2. Germline trimming cut 3 bases from V and 6 bases from J; bases unmatched to any gene: 9. CDR1 is SGHVS, CDR2 FNYEAQ, per germline. The CDR3 has 16 amino acids. The CDR3 DNA reads TGTGCCAGCAGCTTGTTTAGCGGGAGTTTAGGCAATGAGCAGTTCTTC. Amino acid sequence: CASSLFSGSLGNEQFF. The full variable domain, its missing parts supplied by reference TRBV7-6 and TRBJ2-1, is GAGVSQSPRYKVTKRGQDVALRCDPISGHVSLYWYRQALGQGPEFLTYFNYEAQQDKSGLPNDRFSAERPEGSISTLTIQRTEQRDSAMYRCASSLFSGSLGNEQFFGPGTRLTVL.

The chain couples TRBV18 to TRBJ2-1; 10 positions agree with TRBD2. The CDR3 is 16 residues long. The germline CDR1 and CDR2 sequences are KGHSH and LQKENI. V shed 2 bases, J shed 3 bases, and the junction held 4 bases outside the gene matches. The CDR3 loop is CASSPTGLADYNEQFF. The CDR3 DNA follows: TGTGCCAGCTCACCAACCGGACTAGCGGACTACAATGAGCAGTTCTTC.

This chain connects TRBV27 to TRBJ2-1; no clear D. The ends were cut back, 2 bases at V and 5 bases at J, with 10 bases in the middle. The V gene's germline CDR1 is MNHEY and CDR2 SMNVEV (reference sequence). This CDR3 spans 14 amino acids. This CDR3 reads CASSLGSLNNEQFF. The CDR3 DNA follows: TGTGCCAGCAGTTTAGGATCACTTAACAATGAGCAGTTCTTC.

The rearrangement uses TRBV5-1 and TRBJ2-3; possibly TRBD1 or TRBD2 for D (5 bases each). This CDR3 comprises 17 residues. V was cut by 5 bases and J by 1 base, with 20 bases left in between. CDR1 and CDR2 from the germline V gene are SGHRS and YFSETQ. The CDR3 reads CASSGFAPPGRTDTQYF. Written as DNA, the CDR3 is TGCGCCAGCAGTGGCTTCGCTCCCCCGGGGCGCACAGATACGCAGTATTTT.

The count of this clone is one. The chain joins TRBV10-2 to TRBJ2-7, with D uncertain. Looked up from germline, CDR1 is WSHSY and CDR2 is SAAADI. The V gene lost 6 bases and the J gene lost 6 bases, with 12 bases spanning the gap. This CDR3 has 12 amino acids. The CDR3 is CASRRDPREQYF. Here the CDR3 DNA reads TGCGCCAGCAGACGAGACCCACGCGAGCAGTACTTC.

This chain connects TRBV29-1 to TRBJ2-7; the D gene could be TRBD1 or TRBD2 (5 bases each). The germline V gene has CDR1 SQVTM and CDR2 ANQGSEA. Trimming cost V 1 base and J 0 bases, with 13 bases left between them. The CDR3 spans 15 residues. The CDR3 reads CSVEGGTHDSYEQYF. The CDR3 nucleotides are TGCAGCGTTGAAGGAGGGACCCACGACTCCTACGAGCAGTACTTC.

The rearrangement links TRBV7-9 to TRBJ2-1; D not certain. The CDR3 has 15 amino acids. In germline, CDR1 is SEHNR, CDR2 FQNEAQ (reference sequence). The V end was cut by 5 bases, the J end by 0 bases, with 11 bases between. The CDR3 loop is CASSPAPGSYNEQFF. In nucleotides, the CDR3 is TGTGCCAGCAGCCCAGCACCAGGCTCCTACAATGAGCAGTTCTTC.

About this clone: The sample carries other DNA sequences with the same CDR3. The chain couples TRBV6-5 to TRBJ2-1; perhaps TRBD2 as D (5 bases). The V and J ends lost 8 bases and 7 bases respectively, with 9 bases between them. The V gene's germline CDR1 is MNHEY and CDR2 SVGAGI. The CDR3 is made up of 11 amino acids. The CDR3 here is CASSEGNEQFF. The CDR3 region has the DNA TGTGCCAGCTCCGAGGGAAATGAGCAGTTCTTC.

This chain links TRBV6-5 with TRBJ1-2; D is ambiguous. V was shortened by 6 bases and J by 5 bases, with 13 bases between the two germline ends. The length of the CDR3 is 13 residues. Germline loops: CDR1 MNHEY, CDR2 SVGAGI. CDR3 sequence: CASSPLEVYGYTF. In DNA form, the CDR3 reads TGTGCCAGCAGCCCACTAGAGGTATATGGCTACACCTTC.

CDR3 DNA: TGTGCCAGCAGCTCCTCCGTCACTAGCGGGACGTACAATGAGCAGTTCTTC. This gives the protein CASSSSVTSGTYNEQFF. The chain joins TRBV7-9 to TRBJ2-1, with 10 bases fitting TRBD2. Germline V gives CDR1 SEHNR, CDR2 FQNEAQ (reference sequence). The CDR3 spans 17 residues. Trimming at V came to 4 bases and at J to 4 bases, leaving 10 bases not matched to a gene. Full variable domain (outside the CDR3, taken from reference TRBV7-9 and TRBJ2-1): DTGVSQNPRHKITKRGQNVTFRCDPISEHNRLYWYRQTLGQGPEFLTYFQNEAQLEKSRLLSDRFSAERPKGSFSTLEIQRTEQGDSAMYLCASSSSVTSGTYNEQFFGPGTRLTVL.

The chain links TRBV6-5 to TRBJ1-1, with D uncertain. Germline V gene sequence: CDR1 MNHEY, CDR2 SVGAGI. The CDR3 covers 13 residues. Trimming pared 9 bases from V and 1 base from J, leaving 12 bases between. The CDR3 DNA reads as TGTGCCAGGAAGACGGGGAGGAACACTGAAGCTTTCTTT. The encoded protein is CARKTGRNTEAFF.

V is TRBV6-1 and J is TRBJ1-2; D is unresolved. The CDR3 consists of 16 residues. From germline, CDR1 is MNHNS and CDR2 SASEGT. The V gene lost 3 bases and the J gene lost 0 bases, with 14 bases spanning the gap. CDR3 nucleotides: TGTGCCAGCAGTGATTACGCCTTCAGCCCTAACTATGGCTACACCTTC. Protein sequence: CASSDYAFSPNYGYTF.

As DNA, the CDR3 is TGTGCCAGCAGTTCTCTTAGGGGAGATACGCAGTATTTT. Amino acid sequence: CASSSLRGDTQYF. This chain connects TRBV27 to TRBJ2-3; maybe TRBD1 (5 bases). This CDR3 spans 13 amino acids. Trimming took off 4 bases at V and 5 bases at J, with 10 bases between the two ends. Germline V gene data show CDR1 as MNHEY and CDR2 as SMNVEV (reference sequence).

J is TRBJ2-1 and V is TRBV5-1; no clear D. The CDR3 sequence is 12 residues long. V gave up 0 bases and J gave up 6 bases, with 4 bases separating them. Germline loops: CDR1 SGHRS, CDR2 YFSETQ. CDR3 region: CASSLDSNEQFF. The DNA of the CDR3 is TGCGCCAGCAGCTTGGACAGCAATGAGCAGTTCTTC.

The chain uses TRBV5-4 and TRBJ2-5; 13 nucleotides match TRBD2. The CDR3 length is 18 residues. Germline-derived CDR1 and CDR2 are SGHNT and YYREEE (reference sequence). Trimming at V came to 3 bases and at J to 7 bases, leaving 15 bases not matched to a gene. The chain's CDR3 is CASSSSAGTSGNTVTQYF. CDR3 DNA: TGTGCCAGCAGCTCTTCCGCCGGGACTAGCGGGAACACCGTGACCCAGTACTTC.